This TCR beta chain was profiled in a study of blood T cells in healthy people across ages (dated by TCRdb to 2013 to 2016). Some background on the complete study: In model experiments, template switching captured about one uniquely barcoded TCR beta cDNA molecule for every two T cells. Donors were grouped into four age groups: young (average approximately 15 years), middle-aged (around 39), aged (62) and long-lived (around 80). The study measured age-related changes in TCR beta repertoire diversity using deep sequencing normalized with unique cDNA molecular identifiers. For two donors (one aged 18 to 29 and one aged 80 or older), the study analyzed two additional independent replicas of 1 million unique cDNA reads from the same blood draw. Donors of different ages were randomly distributed across sequencing lanes to avoid experimental bias. Beyond this particular receptor, the publication reports: Conclusive comparison of naive and antigen-experienced compartments was prevented by the profiling of bulk unsorted PBMCs. Because the CMV infection status of the donors was unknown, age-related changes in expanded clonotypes may potentially have been confounded. Estimates of total diversity based on one million sequenced T cells were regarded as lower bounds and as underestimates. As age increased, observed TCR beta diversity per million T cells dropped in a roughly linear way, and a significant reduction was already evident by age about 40. Observed TCR beta diversity correlated strongly with the percentage of naive T cells measured by flow cytometry. Compared with the aged group, the long-lived group had more naive CD4+ T cells, fewer expanded clones and increased TCR diversity, suggesting age selection.

V trim: 0 bases; J trim: 3 bases; unmatched bases: 9. CDR1 SGHRS and CDR2 YFSETQ were looked up in the germline V gene. The CDR3, from cysteine to phenylalanine, totals 17 residues. The retained sequence is limited to the CDR3, 51 bases, with the frame set at the first base. The donors were about 40 Caucasian individuals from Russia, aged 6 to 90 years, who were systemically healthy. About 10 milliliters of peripheral blood were collected from each donor into EDTA-treated Vacutainer tubes. Ficoll-Paque density-gradient centrifugation was used to isolate PBMCs, with at least 7 million per sample. Total RNA was extracted from PBMCs with Trizol reagent, with at least 5 micrograms obtained per sample. For every donor, an aliquot of PBMCs went through flow cytometry to measure the percentages of naive CD45RAhigh/CD27high T cells. As for this clonotype: It lacks a known antigen. Qualities for individual bases were not recorded, and no much larger clone is one base off.

Library creation used 5' RACE. The second PCR ran for about 6 to 11 cycles and used a J-beta primer mix along with a sample-barcoded 5' primer. A unique molecular identifier was introduced onto each TCR beta cDNA molecule by a template-switch 5' adaptor carrying 12 random nucleotides. Each sample yielded at least 3 million CDR3-containing paired-end reads. All of the RNA was converted into first-strand cDNA using the Mint cDNA synthesis kit, with a TRBC-specific oligonucleotide serving as the primer. After uracil-DNA glycosylase treatment, a first 18-cycle PCR used universal primers M1SS and BC2_uni_R on all cDNA. On the authors' methods: Normalization of each sample was performed by random selection of 1 million high-quality reads, each carrying a distinct molecular identifier. Reads sharing molecular identifiers were discarded rather than binned into consensus sequences. MiTCR, run with a Q25 quality threshold and the strictest error-elimination algorithm, handled CDR3 identification, clonotype clustering and error correction. A nonparametric unseen species model using Euler transformation provided a lower-bound estimate of total TCR beta diversity. TCRdb's own reprocessing of the public reads used fastp at Q25 and MiXCR and kept productive beta chains. Each record represents a unique CDR3 protein, reported with the most common genes and DNA among its rows. V and J calls and clone size were set by TCRdb, not the authors. The table for this sample lists 1.8 million or so distinct CDR3 sequences; about two fifths of them were counted only once. Clones ranked in the top ten supply roughly 24% of the sample.

This TCR was recovered from a human donor in good health. The specimen sequenced was blood. The rearrangement combines TRBV5-1 with TRBJ2-7, with 10 bases aligning to TRBD1. The DNA sequence is given as TGCGCCAGCAGCTTGGAGTTGGGGGGGACAGGGGTCTACGAGCAGTACTTC. It is translated as CASSLELGGTGVYEQYF.